This TCR beta chain originates from a study of blood T cell repertoires in COVID-19. Germline CDR1 is LGHDT and CDR2 is YNNKEL (reference sequence). The CDR3 has 13 amino acids. The V end was cut by 1 base, the J end by 8 bases, with 11 bases between. The repertoire was sequenced with immunoSEQ multiplex PCR; TCRdb's copy has only in-frame clones and lacks some. Among approximately 530,000 clones, roughly 91% were seen once, and the ten largest hold around 7.8%. Sequencing was done on a sample of peripheral blood. The J gene is TRBJ1-1, the V gene TRBV3-1 (or the pseudogene TRBV3-2), with a tentative D call TRBD1 (5 bases). This sequence was found in a woman aged 45 to 65 with COVID-19, enrolled during active disease. In nucleotides, the CDR3 is TGTGCCAGCAGCCAAGGAGCGGGGCTAGAAGCTTTCTTT. Protein product: CASSQGAGLEAFF.